Presented here are 7 T cell receptor beta chains from one specimen sequenced in a study of CD8+CD57+ T cells in acquired aplastic anemia. Profiling that covered TCR beta VDJ and CDR3 relied on genomic DNA as its template. Each CDR3 protein is one row after TCRdb ran MiXCR on the reads. The data hold some 200,000 distinct CDR3 sequences, with less than 75% observed a single time. Whoever was chosen for sequencing had shown CD8+CD57+ cell expansion by flow cytometry. Sequencing input: sorted CD4+, CD8+, or CD8+CD57+ T cells (not recorded which) from PBMCs. Receptors were obtained from a human donor with aplastic anemia.

V gene TRBV5-6 combines with J gene TRBJ2-1; 15 bases fit TRBD2. CDR1 and CDR2 (germline): SGHDT, YYEEEE. J lost 4 bases, V lost 6 bases, and 8 bases had no gene match. CDR3 size: 17 residues. CDR3 in amino acids: CASTRTSGRVRYNEQFF. CDR3 nucleotide sequence: TGTGCCAGCACCAGGACTAGCGGGAGGGTAAGATACAATGAGCAGTTCTTC.

This clonotype was recorded once. The CDR3 nucleotides are TGCGCCAGCAGCTTTGGACAGGGGGTTCTTCCCTCTGGAAACACCATATATTTT. Translation: CASSFGQGVLPSGNTIYF. V is TRBV5-1 and J is TRBJ1-3, with 10 bases matching TRBD1. Germline CDR1 is SGHRS and CDR2 is YFSETQ. J lost 0 bases, V lost 2 bases, and 8 bases had no gene match. This CDR3 is 18 amino acids long. Looking up the rest from reference TRBV5-1 and TRBJ1-3 gives the full variable domain: KAGVTQTPRYLIKTRGQQVTLSCSPISGHRSVSWYQQTPGQGLQFLFEYFSETQRNKGNFPGRFSGRQFSNSRSEMNVSTLELGDSALYLCASSFGQGVLPSGNTIYFGEGSWLTVV.

The chain links TRBV10-3 to TRBJ1-1; the match to TRBD1 covers 9 bases. Looked up from germline, CDR1 is ENHRY and CDR2 is SYGVKD. The length of the CDR3 is 14 residues. With V trimmed by 1 base and J by 6 bases, 3 bases remained unmatched. DNA for the CDR3: TGTGCCATCAGTGAGTGGACAGGGGTGGCTGAAGCTTTCTTT. Its protein is CAISEWTGVAEAFF.

The chain is built from TRBV5-1 and TRBJ1-2; 7 bases match TRBD1. Trimming cost V 3 bases and J 8 bases; bases outside gene matches: 7. This CDR3 region has 13 residues. CDR1 is SGHRS and CDR2 is YFSETQ in the germline V gene. The CDR3 region has the DNA TGCGCCAGCAGCTCCGGACAGGCGGGAGGCTACACCTTC. It translates to CASSSGQAGGYTF.

The chain recombines TRBV29-1 with TRBJ2-1; D uncertain. The length of the CDR3 is 12 residues. Germline V gene sequence: CDR1 SQVTM, CDR2 ANQGSEA. The germline V and J ends were trimmed by 4 bases and 5 bases, with 9 bases remaining between them. CDR3 sequence: CSVAPGNNEQFF. DNA for the CDR3: TGCAGCGTTGCCCCGGGCAACAATGAGCAGTTCTTC.

This chain connects TRBV20-1 to TRBJ2-5, with D perhaps TRBD2 (6 bases). V gave up 4 bases and J gave up 2 bases, with 14 bases separating them. This CDR3 region has 14 residues. The germline V gene has CDR1 DFQATT and CDR2 SNEGSKA (reference sequence). This chain's CDR3 is CSAIWDWRQETQYF. Here the CDR3 DNA reads TGCAGTGCTATTTGGGACTGGCGACAAGAGACCCAGTACTTC.

The chain carries TRBV9 and TRBJ2-5; 9 bases are a match to TRBD1. Looked up from germline, CDR1 is SGDLS and CDR2 is YYNGEE. Trimming at V came to 4 bases and at J to 5 bases, leaving 12 bases not matched to a gene. The CDR3 loop spans 16 amino acids. The CDR3 sequence: CASSKQGTGIRETQYF. The DNA of the CDR3 is TGTGCCAGCAGCAAACAGGGGACAGGGATCCGGGAGACCCAGTACTTC.